These 25 T cell receptor beta chains came from one sample sequenced in a study of CD8 T cells in ankylosing spondylitis. These receptors have no identified antigens. General study points: Made up of eight highly homologous variants, a TCR beta motif appeared characteristic of ankylosing spondylitis blood.

TCRdb called the 5' RACE reads again in MiXCR, with one record for every CDR3 protein. The sample records approximately 500,000 distinct CDR3 sequences, about an eighth being singletons. The sample consisted of blood, either unsorted or a sorted T cell fraction (not recorded which). Receptors were obtained from a male donor with ankylosing spondylitis.

This clonotype was seen a few times. The chain is built from TRBV11-2 and TRBJ2-3; no clear D. Trimming took 7 bases from V and 3 from J, leaving 20 bases between them. Germline CDR1 is SGHAT and CDR2 is FQNNGV. The length of the CDR3 is 16 residues. The CDR3 nucleotides are TGTGCCAGCACCCTTTACTTGGCCCAAGGGACAGATACGCAGTATTTT. It specifies CASTLYLAQGTDTQYF.

This clonotype was picked up a small number of times. The V call is TRBV5-1, the J call TRBJ2-1; D perhaps matches TRBD1 (6 bases). Germline V gene sequence: CDR1 SGHRS, CDR2 YFSETQ. The CDR3 extends over 14 amino acids. Trimming took off 4 bases at V and 8 bases at J, with 16 bases between the two ends. The chain's CDR3 is CASSTLTQGYEQFF. CDR3 in DNA: TGCGCCAGCAGCACCCTGACGCAGGGGTATGAGCAGTTCTTC. Full variable domain (remainder filled in from reference TRBV5-1 and TRBJ2-1): KAGVTQTPRYLIKTRGQQVTLSCSPISGHRSVSWYQQTPGQGLQFLFEYFSETQRNKGNFPGRFSGRQFSNSRSEMNVSTLELGDSALYLCASSTLTQGYEQFFGPGTRLTVL.

The table lists this clonotype with many counts. The CDR3 region has the DNA TGTGCCACCAGCAAAGACCCCGAGTGGGGTGAACCCCTCCACTTT. Translated: CATSKDPEWGEPLHF. The chain combines TRBV15 with TRBJ1-6; D gene unclear. CDR1 is LNHNV and CDR2 is YYDKDF in the germline V gene (reference sequence). This CDR3 contains 15 residues. V gave up 4 bases and J gave up 12 bases, with 19 bases separating them.

There are a few counts of this clonotype. V gene TRBV27 combines with J gene TRBJ2-3; TRBD2 agrees at 7 bases. V was pared by 0 bases and J by 5 bases, with 8 bases of the junction left unmatched. The CDR3 is 16 residues long. Germline V lookup: CDR1 MNHEY, CDR2 SMNVEV (reference sequence). The CDR3 reads CASSLSLERDLDTQYF. For the CDR3, the DNA is TGTGCCAGCAGTTTATCACTTGAGCGGGACCTAGATACGCAGTATTTT.

This clonotype was detected a few times. The chain employs TRBV11-2 and TRBJ2-3; the match to TRBD2 covers 11 bases. There are 15 residues in the CDR3. The germline gives CDR1 SGHAT, CDR2 FQNNGV. V gave up 0 bases and J gave up 4 bases; unmatched junction bases: 0. Here the CDR3 DNA reads TGTGCCAGCAGCTTAGAACTAGCGGGAGCAGATACGCAGTATTTT. Its protein product is CASSLELAGADTQYF.

In its sample, this clonotype was seen a few times. The rearrangement joins TRBV7-9 to TRBJ2-5; D might be TRBD1 (5 bases). Germline loops: CDR1 SEHNR, CDR2 FQNEAQ (reference sequence). V was shortened by 4 bases and J by 1 base, with 7 bases between the two germline ends. The CDR3 sequence is 13 residues long. As DNA, the CDR3 is TGTGCCAGCAGCTACGACAGCCAAGAGACCCAGTACTTC. Translation: CASSYDSQETQYF. The full variable domain, rest sourced from reference TRBV7-9 and TRBJ2-5, is DTGVSQNPRHKITKRGQNVTFRCDPISEHNRLYWYRQTLGQGPEFLTYFQNEAQLEKSRLLSDRFSAERPKGSFSTLEIQRTEQGDSAMYLCASSYDSQETQYFGPGTRLLVL.

This clonotype was seen a few times. V gene TRBV12-3 or TRBV12-4 combines with J gene TRBJ1-1; no reliable D call. V was shortened by 3 bases and J by 5 bases, with 10 bases between the two germline ends. The CDR3 has 13 amino acids. The CDR3 nucleotides are TGTGCCAGCAGTTTCGGCACCGCGACTGAAGCTTTCTTT. Amino acids: CASSFGTATEAFF.

This clonotype was observed at least ten times. V is TRBV29-1 and J is TRBJ2-1; 10 nucleotides match TRBD2. This CDR3 contains 16 residues. J was trimmed by 5 bases and V by 3 bases; bases with no gene match: 10. Looked up from germline, CDR1 is SQVTM and CDR2 is ANQGSEA. CDR3 DNA sequence: TGCAGCGTTGACGGTCTAGCGGGAGAGCTTGACAATGAGCAGTTCTTC. Amino acids: CSVDGLAGELDNEQFF.

This chain connects TRBV5-1 to TRBJ1-6; 8 bases align to TRBD1. The J segment lost 9 bases and the V segment lost 3 bases, leaving 5 bases of the junction unmatched. Germline V gene lookup returns CDR1 SGHRS and CDR2 YFSETQ. CDR3 size: 14 residues. The CDR3 here is CASSYGQGASPLHF. The CDR3 nucleotides are TGCGCCAGCAGCTACGGACAGGGAGCTTCACCCCTCCACTTT.

In this sample, this clonotype turned up a few times. The genes are TRBV5-1 and TRBJ1-5; weak D call: TRBD1 (5 bases). CDR3 length: 15 amino acids. CDR1 is SGHRS and CDR2 is YFSETQ in the germline V gene. Trimming took off 0 bases at V and 5 bases at J, with 12 bases between the two ends. The CDR3 sequence is CASSLEGRADQPQHF. In DNA form, the CDR3 reads TGCGCCAGCAGCTTGGAGGGCAGGGCGGATCAGCCCCAGCATTTT.

This chain links TRBV11-2 with TRBJ2-1; no clear D gene. The CDR3 sequence is 16 residues long. The V end was cut by 2 bases, the J end by 0 bases, with 11 bases between. Germline CDR1 SGHAT, CDR2 FQNNGV. CDR3 sequence reads: CASSLKRPSSYNEQFF. In DNA form, the CDR3 reads TGTGCCAGCAGCTTAAAGCGCCCTAGCTCCTACAATGAGCAGTTCTTC.

The chain combines TRBV24-1 with TRBJ2-3, with 8 bases aligning to TRBD2. V lost 5 bases and J lost 4; bases outside the gene matches: 7. Germline V lookup: CDR1 KGHDR, CDR2 SFDVKD. The CDR3 covers 15 residues. The CDR3 coding sequence is TGTGCCACCAGTGTTCTAGCTAGCGGGCCAGATACGCAGTATTTT. Its protein is CATSVLASGPDTQYF.

This clonotype occurred a few times. The chain employs TRBV2 and TRBJ1-1; D is uncertain. V lost 3 bases, J lost 5 bases, and 7 bases lay in between. The CDR3 consists of 12 residues. In germline, CDR1 is SNHLY, CDR2 FYNNEI. The CDR3 DNA reads TGTGCCAGCAGTGATCTTGGAACTGAAGCTTTCTTT. Translation gives CASSDLGTEAFF.

In its sample, this clonotype was seen once. The genes are TRBV7-9 and TRBJ2-1, with a tentative D call TRBD1 (6 bases). The CDR3 has 13 residues. The germline V gene has CDR1 SEHNR and CDR2 FQNEAQ (reference sequence). V gave up 5 bases and J gave up 6 bases, with 11 bases separating them. CDR3: CASSQTGPNEQFF. CDR3 nucleotides: TGTGCCAGCAGCCAAACAGGGCCCAATGAGCAGTTCTTC. Filled out from reference TRBV7-9 and TRBJ2-1, the complete variable domain reads DTGVSQNPRHKITKRGQNVTFRCDPISEHNRLYWYRQTLGQGPEFLTYFQNEAQLEKSRLLSDRFSAERPKGSFSTLEIQRTEQGDSAMYLCASSQTGPNEQFFGPGTRLTVL.

The chain employs TRBV11-1 and TRBJ2-1; 14 positions match TRBD2. From germline, CDR1 is SGHAT and CDR2 FQDESV (reference sequence). CDR3 size: 17 residues. J gave up 8 bases and V 5 bases, and 11 bases lay outside the gene matches. The CDR3 DNA sequence: TGTGCCAGCAGCCCCGGGACTAGCGGGAGTGAACTCGATGAGCAGTTCTTC. Translated: CASSPGTSGSELDEQFF.

This clonotype has a handful of counts. The chain uses TRBV5-5 and TRBJ2-5, with D perhaps TRBD1 (5 bases). Trimming removed 1 base from V and 4 bases from J, with 14 bases in between. CDR3 length: 15 amino acids. The germline V gene encodes CDR1 SGHKS and CDR2 YYEKEE (reference sequence). The CDR3 DNA reads as TGTGCCAGCAGCTTGTCAGGGATGGTTGGAGAGACCCAGTACTTC. Translation: CASSLSGMVGETQYF.

A few counts support this clonotype. The CDR3 nucleotides read TGCAGCGTTTCGGAGACAGGGGGATCTGAGACCCAGTACTTC. This gives the protein CSVSETGGSETQYF. The rearrangement links TRBV29-1 to TRBJ2-5, with 9 bases fitting TRBD1. This CDR3 contains 14 residues. Unmatched junction bases numbered 9, after V lost 5 bases and J lost 5 bases. Germline CDR1 reads SQVTM; CDR2 reads ANQGSEA.

The V and J genes are TRBV7-8 and TRBJ2-1; 8 bases line up with TRBD2. This CDR3 has 15 residues. V was pared by 1 base and J by 2 bases, with 1 base of the junction left unmatched. Germline values: CDR1 SGHVS, CDR2 FQNEAQ. CDR3 sequence reads: CASSLDGRAYNEQFF. For the CDR3, the DNA is TGTGCCAGCAGCTTAGACGGGAGGGCCTACAATGAGCAGTTCTTC.

This clonotype was observed a few times. V and J are TRBV5-1 and TRBJ2-5; a weak D match, TRBD2 (7 bases). The CDR3 is 16 amino acids. CDR1 and CDR2 from the germline V gene are SGHRS and YFSETQ. The ends were cut back, 0 bases at V and 4 bases at J, with 16 bases in the middle. This chain's CDR3 is CASSLVQRRGGETQYF. The CDR3 nucleotides read TGCGCCAGCAGCTTGGTACAGCGGAGGGGGGGAGAGACCCAGTACTTC.

This clonotype was picked up many times. J is TRBJ1-1 and V is TRBV2; TRBD1 matches 8 bases. V dropped 6 bases and J dropped 6; count of bases not matched to a gene: 9. CDR3 size: 14 residues. The germline V gene has CDR1 SNHLY and CDR2 FYNNEI. The CDR3 DNA follows: TGTGCCAGCAGGCTAGGACAGGGATCGGCTGAAGCTTTCTTT. Translation: CASRLGQGSAEAFF.

This clonotype turned up a few times. The chain joins TRBV24-1 to TRBJ1-2, with TRBD1 matching over 9 bases. From germline, CDR1 is KGHDR and CDR2 SFDVKD. Trimming at V came to 3 bases and at J to 5 bases, leaving 9 bases not matched to a gene. CDR3 size: 16 residues. This CDR3 reads CATSDPDRGIGYGYTF. In nucleotides, the CDR3 is TGTGCCACCAGTGATCCGGACAGGGGAATCGGTTATGGCTACACCTTC.

The chain uses TRBV6-2 or TRBV6-3 and TRBJ2-1; 8 nucleotides line up with TRBD2. Germline V gives CDR1 MNHEY, CDR2 SVGEGT. Trimming at V came to 0 bases and at J to 7 bases, leaving 5 bases not matched to a gene. The CDR3 is 15 residues long. The CDR3 region is CASSYSGGRPNEQFF. The CDR3 region has the DNA TGTGCCAGCAGTTACTCGGGCGGGAGGCCTAATGAGCAGTTCTTC.

This clonotype was recorded at least ten times. J is TRBJ1-1 and V is TRBV12-3 or TRBV12-4, with D uncertain. The V and J ends lost 7 bases and 10 bases respectively, with 13 bases between them. The CDR3 length is 11 residues. CDR3 DNA sequence: TGTGCCAGCATCCTAGTGGGCCGAGCTTTCTTT. This sequence encodes CASILVGRAFF.

This clonotype was observed a handful of times. V is TRBV20-1 and J is TRBJ1-4, with 7 bases identical to TRBD1. The V gene end was trimmed by 5 bases and the J gene end by 4 bases; junction bases not matched to a gene: 10. Germline lookup yields CDR1 DFQATT and CDR2 SNEGSKA (reference sequence). This CDR3 region has 15 residues. The CDR3 is CSAGVEGQNNEKLFF. CDR3 coding DNA: TGCAGTGCTGGGGTAGAGGGACAGAATAATGAAAAACTGTTTTTT.

V usage is TRBV3-1 and J usage is TRBJ2-1, with D possibly matching TRBD2 (5 bases). V was shortened by 6 bases and J by 8 bases, with 14 bases between the two germline ends. Germline loops: CDR1 LGHDT, CDR2 YNNKEL (reference sequence). The CDR3 extends over 13 amino acids. The CDR3 loop is CASRGSGWDEQFF. CDR3 bases: TGTGCCAGCAGGGGGAGCGGATGGGATGAGCAGTTCTTC.